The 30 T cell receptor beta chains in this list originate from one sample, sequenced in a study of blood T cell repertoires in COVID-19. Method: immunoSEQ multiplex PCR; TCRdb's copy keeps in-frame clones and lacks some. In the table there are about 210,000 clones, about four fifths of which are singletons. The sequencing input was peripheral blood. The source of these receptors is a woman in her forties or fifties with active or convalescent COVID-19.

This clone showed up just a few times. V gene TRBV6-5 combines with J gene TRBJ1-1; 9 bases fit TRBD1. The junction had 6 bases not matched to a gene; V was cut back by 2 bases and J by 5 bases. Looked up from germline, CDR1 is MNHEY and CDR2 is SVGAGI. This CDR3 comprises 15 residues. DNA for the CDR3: TGTGCCAGCAGTTACCATGGGACAGGGTGGACTGAAGCTTTCTTT. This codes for CASSYHGTGWTEAFF.

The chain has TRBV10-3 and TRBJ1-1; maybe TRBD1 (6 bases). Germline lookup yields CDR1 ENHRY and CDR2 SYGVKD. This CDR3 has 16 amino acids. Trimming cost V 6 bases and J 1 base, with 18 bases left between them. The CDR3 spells CAISQGGGRGNTEAFF. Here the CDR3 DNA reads TGTGCCATCAGCCAAGGAGGGGGGAGGGGGAACACTGAAGCTTTCTTT.

The chain's CDR3 is CASSESPSSASTSYEQYF. CDR3 DNA: TGTGCCAGCAGCGAATCGCCTTCTAGCGCGAGTACATCCTACGAGCAGTACTTC. The V call is TRBV9, the J call TRBJ2-7, with D tentatively TRBD2 (6 bases). CDR1 and CDR2 (germline): SGDLS, YYNGEE. The CDR3 loop spans 18 amino acids. V was trimmed by 3 bases and J by 1 base, leaving 23 bases between them.

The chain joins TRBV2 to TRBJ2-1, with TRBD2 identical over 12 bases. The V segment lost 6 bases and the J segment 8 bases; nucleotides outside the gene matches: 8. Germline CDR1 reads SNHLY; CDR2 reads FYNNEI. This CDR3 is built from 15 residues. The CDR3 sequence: CASRVGLAGIYEQFF. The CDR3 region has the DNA TGTGCCAGCAGAGTTGGACTAGCGGGAATCTATGAGCAGTTCTTC.

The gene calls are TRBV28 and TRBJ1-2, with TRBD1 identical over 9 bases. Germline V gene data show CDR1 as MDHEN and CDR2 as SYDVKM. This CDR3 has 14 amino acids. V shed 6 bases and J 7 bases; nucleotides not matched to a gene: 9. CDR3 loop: CASRRPGTGFGYTF. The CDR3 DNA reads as TGTGCCAGCAGGCGTCCGGGGACAGGGTTTGGCTACACCTTC.

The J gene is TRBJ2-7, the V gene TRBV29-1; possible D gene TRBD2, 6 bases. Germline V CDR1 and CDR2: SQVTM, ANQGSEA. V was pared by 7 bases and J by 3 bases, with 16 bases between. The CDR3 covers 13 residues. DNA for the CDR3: TGCAGCGCCGGTCGGGGGATTGGCTACGAGCAGTACTTC. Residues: CSAGRGIGYEQYF.

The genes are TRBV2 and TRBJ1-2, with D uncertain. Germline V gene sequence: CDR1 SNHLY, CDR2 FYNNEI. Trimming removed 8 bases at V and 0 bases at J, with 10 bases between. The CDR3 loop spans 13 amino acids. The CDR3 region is CASEQKANYGYTF. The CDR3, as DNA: TGTGCCAGCGAACAGAAAGCTAACTATGGCTACACCTTC.

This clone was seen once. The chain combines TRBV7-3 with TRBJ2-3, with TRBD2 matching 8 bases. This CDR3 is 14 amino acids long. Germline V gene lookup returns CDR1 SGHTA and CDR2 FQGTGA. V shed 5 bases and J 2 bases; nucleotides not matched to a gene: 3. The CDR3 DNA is TGTGCCAGCAGCCTTAGCGGGGTCACAGATACGCAGTATTTT. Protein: CASSLSGVTDTQYF.

CDR3 nucleotides: TGCGCCAGCAGCCAATCAACAGGGGCTATAGAAAAACTGTTTTTT. Translated: CASSQSTGAIEKLFF. The V gene is TRBV4-1, the J gene TRBJ1-4; TRBD1 agrees at 7 bases. The trim removed 2 bases at V and 8 bases at J, leaving 8 bases unmatched. Per germline, CDR1 MGHRA and CDR2 YSYEKL. The CDR3 totals 15 residues.

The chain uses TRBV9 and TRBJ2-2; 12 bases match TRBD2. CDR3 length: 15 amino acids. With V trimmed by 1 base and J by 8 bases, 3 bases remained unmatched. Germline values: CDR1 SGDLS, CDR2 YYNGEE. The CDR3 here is CASSVTSGRKGELFF. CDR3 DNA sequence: TGTGCCAGCAGCGTAACTAGCGGGAGGAAAGGGGAGCTGTTTTTT.

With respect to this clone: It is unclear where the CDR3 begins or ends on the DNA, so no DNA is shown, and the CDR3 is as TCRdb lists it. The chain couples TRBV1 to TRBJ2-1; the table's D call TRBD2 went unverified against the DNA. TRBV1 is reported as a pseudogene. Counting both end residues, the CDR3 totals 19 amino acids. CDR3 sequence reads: CTSSQGPHVASGNRNEQFF.

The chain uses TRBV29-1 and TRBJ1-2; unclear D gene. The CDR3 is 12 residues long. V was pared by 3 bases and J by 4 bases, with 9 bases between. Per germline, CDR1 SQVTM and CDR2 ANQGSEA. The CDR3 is CSVEAGSYGYTF. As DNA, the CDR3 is TGCAGCGTTGAGGCAGGTTCCTATGGCTACACCTTC.

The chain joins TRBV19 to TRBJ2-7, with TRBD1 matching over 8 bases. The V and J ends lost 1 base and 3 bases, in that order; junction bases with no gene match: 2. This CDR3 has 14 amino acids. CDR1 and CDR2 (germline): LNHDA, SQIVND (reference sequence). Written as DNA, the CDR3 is TGTGCCAGTAGTATAGGGGACAGGTACTACGAGCAGTACTTC. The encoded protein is CASSIGDRYYEQYF. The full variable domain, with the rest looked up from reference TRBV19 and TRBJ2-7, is DGGITQSPKYLFRKEGQNVTLSCEQNLNHDAMYWYRQDPGQGLRLIYYSQIVNDFQKGDIAEGYSVSREKKESFPLTVTSAQKNPTAFYLCASSIGDRYYEQYFGPGTRLTVT.

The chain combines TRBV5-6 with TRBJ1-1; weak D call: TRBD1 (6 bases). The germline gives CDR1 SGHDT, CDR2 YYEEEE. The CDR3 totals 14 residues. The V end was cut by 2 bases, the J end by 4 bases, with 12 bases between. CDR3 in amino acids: CASSFRGASTEAFF. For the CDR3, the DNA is TGTGCCAGCAGCTTTCGGGGGGCCTCCACTGAAGCTTTCTTT.

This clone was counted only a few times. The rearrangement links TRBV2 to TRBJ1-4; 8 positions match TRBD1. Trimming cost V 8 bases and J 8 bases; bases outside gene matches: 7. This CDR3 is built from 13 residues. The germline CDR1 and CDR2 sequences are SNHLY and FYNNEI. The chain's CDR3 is CASGQGRTEKLFF. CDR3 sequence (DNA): TGTGCCAGCGGACAGGGCCGTACGGAAAAACTGTTTTTT. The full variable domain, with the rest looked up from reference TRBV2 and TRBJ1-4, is EPEVTQTPSHQVTQMGQEVILRCVPISNHLYFYWYRQILGQKVEFLVSFYNNEISEKSEIFDDQFSVERPDGSNFTLKIRSTKLEDSAMYFCASGQGRTEKLFFGSGTQLSVL.

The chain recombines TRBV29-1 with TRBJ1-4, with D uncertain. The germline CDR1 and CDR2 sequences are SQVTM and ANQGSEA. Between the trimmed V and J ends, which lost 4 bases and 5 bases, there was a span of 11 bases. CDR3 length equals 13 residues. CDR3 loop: CSVGYSLNEKLFF. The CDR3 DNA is TGCAGCGTTGGATACAGTCTGAATGAAAAACTGTTTTTT.

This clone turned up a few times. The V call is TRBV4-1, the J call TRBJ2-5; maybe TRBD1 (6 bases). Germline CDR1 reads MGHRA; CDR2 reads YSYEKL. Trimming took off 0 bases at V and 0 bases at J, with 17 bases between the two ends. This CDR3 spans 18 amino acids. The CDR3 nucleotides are TGCGCCAGCAGCCAAGATATGGAGGACCGGGACAACCAAGAGACCCAGTACTTC. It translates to CASSQDMEDRDNQETQYF.

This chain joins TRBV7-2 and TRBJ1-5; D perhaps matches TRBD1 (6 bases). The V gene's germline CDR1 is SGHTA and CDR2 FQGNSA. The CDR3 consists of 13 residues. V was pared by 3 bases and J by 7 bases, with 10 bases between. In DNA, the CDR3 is TGTGCCAGCAGCTTTACACAGGGCCAGCCCCAGCATTTT. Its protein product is CASSFTQGQPQHF.

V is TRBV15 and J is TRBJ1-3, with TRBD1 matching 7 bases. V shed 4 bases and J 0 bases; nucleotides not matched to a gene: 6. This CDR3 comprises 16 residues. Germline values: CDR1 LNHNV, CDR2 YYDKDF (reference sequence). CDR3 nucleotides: TGTGCCACCAGCAAAGGACAGGCAGGCTCTGGAAACACCATATATTTT. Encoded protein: CATSKGQAGSGNTIYF.

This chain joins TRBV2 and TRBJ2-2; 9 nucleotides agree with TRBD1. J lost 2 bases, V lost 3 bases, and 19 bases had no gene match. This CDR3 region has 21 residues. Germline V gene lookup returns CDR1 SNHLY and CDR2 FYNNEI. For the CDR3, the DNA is TGTGCCAGCAGTGATTTTACCCGGACAGGGGAGCTCTACTCAAACACCGGGGAGCTGTTTTTT. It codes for CASSDFTRTGELYSNTGELFF.

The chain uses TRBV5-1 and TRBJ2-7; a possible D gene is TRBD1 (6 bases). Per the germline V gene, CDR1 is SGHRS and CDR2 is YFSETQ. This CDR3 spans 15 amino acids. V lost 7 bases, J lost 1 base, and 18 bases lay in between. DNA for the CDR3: TGCGCCAGCCGCATCCGGACAGACAGGTCCTACGAGCAGTACGTC. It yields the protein CASRIRTDRSYEQYV.

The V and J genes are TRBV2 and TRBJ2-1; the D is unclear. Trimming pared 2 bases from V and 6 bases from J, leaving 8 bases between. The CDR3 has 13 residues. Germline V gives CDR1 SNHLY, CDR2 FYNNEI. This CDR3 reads CASSENRVNEQFF. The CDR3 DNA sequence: TGTGCCAGCAGTGAAAATCGGGTCAATGAGCAGTTCTTC.

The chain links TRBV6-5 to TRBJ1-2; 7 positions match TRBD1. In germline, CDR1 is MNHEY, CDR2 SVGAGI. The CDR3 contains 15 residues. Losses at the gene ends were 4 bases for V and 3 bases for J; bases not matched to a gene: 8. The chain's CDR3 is CASSSRTGVHYGYTF. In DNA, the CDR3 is TGTGCCAGCAGTTCCCGGACAGGCGTTCACTATGGCTACACCTTC.

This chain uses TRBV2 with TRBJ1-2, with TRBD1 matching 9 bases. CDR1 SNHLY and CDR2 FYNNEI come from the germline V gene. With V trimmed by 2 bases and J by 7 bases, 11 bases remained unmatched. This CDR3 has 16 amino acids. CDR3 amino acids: CASSEPQGALVGGYTF. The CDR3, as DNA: TGTGCCAGCAGTGAACCACAGGGGGCTTTGGTAGGTGGCTACACCTTC.

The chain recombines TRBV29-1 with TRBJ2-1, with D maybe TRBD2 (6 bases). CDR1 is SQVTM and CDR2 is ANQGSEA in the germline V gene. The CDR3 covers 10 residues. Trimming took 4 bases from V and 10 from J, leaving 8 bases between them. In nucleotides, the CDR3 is TGCAGCGTTGGTCTAGCGGAGCAGTTCTTC. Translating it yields CSVGLAEQFF.

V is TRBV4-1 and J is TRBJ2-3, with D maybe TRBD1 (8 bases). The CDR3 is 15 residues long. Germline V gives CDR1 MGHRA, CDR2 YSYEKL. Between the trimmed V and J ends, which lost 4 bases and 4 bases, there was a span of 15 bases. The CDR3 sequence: CASSRGRGQADTQYF. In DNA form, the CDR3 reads TGCGCCAGCAGCCGAGGGAGGGGACAGGCAGATACGCAGTATTTT.

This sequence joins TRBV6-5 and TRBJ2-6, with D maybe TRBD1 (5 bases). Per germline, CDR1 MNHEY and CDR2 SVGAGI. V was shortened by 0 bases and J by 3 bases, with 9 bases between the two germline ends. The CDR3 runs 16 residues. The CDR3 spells CASSYSGAGGANVLTF. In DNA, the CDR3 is TGTGCCAGCAGTTACTCAGGGGCAGGTGGGGCCAACGTCCTGACTTTC.

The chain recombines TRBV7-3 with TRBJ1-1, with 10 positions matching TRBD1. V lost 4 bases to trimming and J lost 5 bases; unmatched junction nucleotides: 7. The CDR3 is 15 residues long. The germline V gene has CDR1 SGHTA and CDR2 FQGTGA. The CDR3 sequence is CASSSSGTGETEAFF. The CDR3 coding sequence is TGTGCCAGCAGCTCCTCCGGGACAGGGGAGACTGAAGCTTTCTTT. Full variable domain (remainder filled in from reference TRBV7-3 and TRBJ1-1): GAGVSQTPSNKVTEKGKYVELRCDPISGHTALYWYRQSLGQGPEFLIYFQGTGAADDSGLPNDRFFAVRPEGSVSTLKIQRTERGDSAVYLCASSSSGTGETEAFFGQGTRLTVV.

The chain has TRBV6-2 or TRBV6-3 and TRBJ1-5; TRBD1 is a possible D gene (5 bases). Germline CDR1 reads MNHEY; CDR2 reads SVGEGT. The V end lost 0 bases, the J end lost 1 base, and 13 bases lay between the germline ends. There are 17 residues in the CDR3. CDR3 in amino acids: CASSYSSGVTSNQPQHF. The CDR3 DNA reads TGTGCCAGCAGTTACTCTTCGGGGGTAACCAGCAATCAGCCCCAGCATTTT.

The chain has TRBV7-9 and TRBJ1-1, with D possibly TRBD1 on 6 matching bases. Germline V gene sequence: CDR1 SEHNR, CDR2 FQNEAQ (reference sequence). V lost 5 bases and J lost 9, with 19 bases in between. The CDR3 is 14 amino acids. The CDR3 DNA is TGTGCCAGCAGCAGCGACAGGCATATACTCAAAGCTTTCTTT. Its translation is CASSSDRHILKAFF.